The clone carrying this TCR beta chain has just a few counts. Through a sample-barcoded 5' primer and a J-beta primer mix, a second PCR was run for about 6 to 11 cycles. Using its own MiXCR run on the 5' RACE reads, TCRdb lists one record per CDR3 protein. The table lists some 1.8 million distinct CDR3 sequences, about 39% of them singletons. The record originates from a study of blood T cells in healthy people across ages. Trimming pared 2 bases from V and 2 bases from J, leaving 8 bases between. The CDR3 spans 14 residues. Looked up from germline, CDR1 is MNHEY and CDR2 is SVGAGI. Sequencing used blood. The clonotype was recovered from a human donor in good health. This chain links TRBV6-5 with TRBJ2-3; D ambiguous. CDR3 sequence: CASSYGPNTDTQYF. CDR3 in DNA: TGTGCCAGCAGTTACGGTCCAAACACAGATACGCAGTATTTT.